This T cell receptor (beta chain) was identified during a study of a mutant IDH1 vaccine in newly diagnosed glioma. The time point is: week 35, safety follow-up. With topical imiquimod, each dose of the vaccine consisted of 300 ug of mutant IDH1 20-mer peptide. The protocol was immunoSEQ multiplex PCR, while the TCRdb copy is restricted to in-frame clones and leaves out a portion. The profile shows roughly 50,000 clones, more than 65% of them singletons. Overall study findings and caveats: Vaccine-induced responses were seen in 85% to 95% of patients, spanning several MHC alleles.

Concerning this clone itself: What it binds is unknown.

The sample consisted of PBMCs, taken from a glioma patient whose treatment included an IDH1 peptide vaccine. This TCR derives from a man in his forties or fifties with glioma.

Written as DNA, the CDR3 is TGTGCCAGCAGTCGTAGGATCAATGTCGGATATTTGAACACTGAAGCTTTCTTT. Translated, it gives CASSRRINVGYLNTEAFF. This rearrangement joins TRBV27 to TRBJ1-1; D unclear. Trimming took 5 bases from V and 0 from J, leaving 22 bases between them. The CDR3 spans 18 residues. Per germline, CDR1 MNHEY and CDR2 SMNVEV (reference sequence).